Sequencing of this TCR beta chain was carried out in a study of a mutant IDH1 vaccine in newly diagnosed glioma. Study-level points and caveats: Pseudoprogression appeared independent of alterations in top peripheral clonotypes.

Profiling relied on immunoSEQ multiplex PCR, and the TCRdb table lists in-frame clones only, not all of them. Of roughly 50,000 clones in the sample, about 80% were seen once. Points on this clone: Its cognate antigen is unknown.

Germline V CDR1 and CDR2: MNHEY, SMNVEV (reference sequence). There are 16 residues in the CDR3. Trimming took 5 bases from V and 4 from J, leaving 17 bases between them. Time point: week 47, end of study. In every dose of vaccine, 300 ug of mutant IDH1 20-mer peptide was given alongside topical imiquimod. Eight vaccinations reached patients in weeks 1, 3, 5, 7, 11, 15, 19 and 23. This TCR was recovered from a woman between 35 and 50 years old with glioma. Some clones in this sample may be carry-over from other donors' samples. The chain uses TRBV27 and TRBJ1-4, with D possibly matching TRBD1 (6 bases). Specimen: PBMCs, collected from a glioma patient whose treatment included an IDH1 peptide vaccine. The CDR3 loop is CASSPVLAGDNEKLFF. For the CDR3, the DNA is TGTGCCAGCAGTCCCGTCCTCGCAGGGGATAATGAAAAACTGTTTTTT.